This record covers a single T cell receptor beta chain. No antigen is known for it. This specimen comes from a study of cytomegalovirus exposure and HLA in healthy donors. Across the study: Caucasian-associated ancestry cluster membership applied to 75% to 85% of about 370 genotyped donors. The study's findings and limits: Near-uniform donor sequencing depth was presumed by presence/absence analyses. Donor immune exposure was known only as CMV serostatus. Several top significant clusters appeared, in a later analysis, to be linked to common viral pathogens.

Trimming shortened V by 5 bases and J by 6 bases, and 18 bases separated the two germline ends. This CDR3 contains 15 residues. Germline values: CDR1 SEHNR, CDR2 FQNEAQ (reference sequence). PCR primers comprised 60 Vbeta and 13 Jbeta primers. Profiled with immunoSEQ multiplex PCR; TCRdb holds only in-frame clones, not every one. The repertoire table contains 100,000 to 150,000 clones. This chain connects TRBV7-9 to TRBJ2-3; perhaps TRBD1 as D (5 bases). This clonotype was sampled from a man in his late teens or twenties in good health and CMV-seronegative. Sequenced input: PBMCs. CDR3 sequence: CASSPTVGVVDTQYF. The CDR3 bases are TGTGCCAGCAGCCCGACAGTAGGGGTTGTGGATACGCAGTATTTT.